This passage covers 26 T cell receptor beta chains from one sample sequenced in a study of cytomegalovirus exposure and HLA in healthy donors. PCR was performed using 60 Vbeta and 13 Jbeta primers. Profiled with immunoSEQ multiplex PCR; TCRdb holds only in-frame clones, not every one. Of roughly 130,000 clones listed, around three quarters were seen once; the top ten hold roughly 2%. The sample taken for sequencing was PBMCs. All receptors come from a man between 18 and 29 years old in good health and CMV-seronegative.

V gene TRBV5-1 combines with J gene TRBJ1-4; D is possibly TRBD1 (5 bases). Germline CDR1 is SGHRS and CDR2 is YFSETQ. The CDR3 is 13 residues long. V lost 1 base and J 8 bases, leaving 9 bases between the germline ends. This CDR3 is CASSLQGGEKLFF. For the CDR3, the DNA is TGCGCCAGCAGCTTGCAGGGAGGGGAAAAACTGTTTTTT. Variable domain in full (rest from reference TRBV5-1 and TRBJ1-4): KAGVTQTPRYLIKTRGQQVTLSCSPISGHRSVSWYQQTPGQGLQFLFEYFSETQRNKGNFPGRFSGRQFSNSRSEMNVSTLELGDSALYLCASSLQGGEKLFFGSGTQLSVL.

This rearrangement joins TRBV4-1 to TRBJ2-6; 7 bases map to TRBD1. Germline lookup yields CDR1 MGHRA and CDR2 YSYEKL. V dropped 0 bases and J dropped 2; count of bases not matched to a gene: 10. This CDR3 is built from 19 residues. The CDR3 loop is CASSQEKTGVSTGANVLTF. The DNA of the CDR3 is TGCGCCAGCAGCCAAGAGAAAACAGGGGTATCAACTGGGGCCAACGTCCTGACTTTC.

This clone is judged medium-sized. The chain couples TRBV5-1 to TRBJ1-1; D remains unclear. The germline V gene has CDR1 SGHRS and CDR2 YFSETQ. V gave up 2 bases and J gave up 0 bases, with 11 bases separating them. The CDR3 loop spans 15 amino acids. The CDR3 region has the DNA TGCGCCAGCAGCTTAGATTTGGGCATGAACACTGAAGCTTTCTTT. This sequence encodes CASSLDLGMNTEAFF.

Here the CDR3 DNA reads TGTGCCAGCTCACCGAGGACAGGTGACTATGAAAAACTGTTTTTT. Encoded protein: CASSPRTGDYEKLFF. This rearrangement joins TRBV18 to TRBJ1-4; 7 bases map to TRBD1. Trimming removed 3 bases from V and 6 bases from J; junction bases left unmatched: 7. CDR1 and CDR2 (germline): KGHSH, LQKENI. This CDR3 spans 15 amino acids. Variable domain in full (rest from reference TRBV18 and TRBJ1-4): NAGVMQNPRHLVRRRGQEARLRCSPMKGHSHVYWYRQLPEEGLKFMVYLQKENIIDESGMPKERFSAEFPKEGPSILRIQQVVRGDSAAYFCASSPRTGDYEKLFFGSGTQLSVL.

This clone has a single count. The CDR3: CATSGWGTAGDSEETQYF. Written as DNA, the CDR3 is TGTGCCACCAGCGGTTGGGGTACCGCGGGAGACTCGGAAGAGACCCAGTACTTC. The rearrangement links TRBV15 to TRBJ2-5; 7 nucleotides match TRBD2. V trimming: 5 bases; J trimming: 3 bases; junction bases outside the gene matches: 18. CDR1 is LNHNV and CDR2 is YYDKDF in the germline V gene (reference sequence). CDR3 size: 18 residues.

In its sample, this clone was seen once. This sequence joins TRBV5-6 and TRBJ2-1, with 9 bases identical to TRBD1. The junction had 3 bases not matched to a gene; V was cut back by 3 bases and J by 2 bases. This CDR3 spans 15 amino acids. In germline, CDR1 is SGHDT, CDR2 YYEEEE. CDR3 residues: CASSSGQGTYNEQFF. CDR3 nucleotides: TGTGCCAGCAGCTCGGGACAGGGTACCTACAATGAGCAGTTCTTC.

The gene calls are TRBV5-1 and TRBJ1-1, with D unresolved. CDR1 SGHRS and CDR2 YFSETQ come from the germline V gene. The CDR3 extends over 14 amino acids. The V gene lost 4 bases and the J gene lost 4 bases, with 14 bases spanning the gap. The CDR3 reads CASSPGGYLTEAFF. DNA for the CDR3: TGCGCCAGCAGCCCAGGTGGCTACCTCACTGAAGCTTTCTTT.

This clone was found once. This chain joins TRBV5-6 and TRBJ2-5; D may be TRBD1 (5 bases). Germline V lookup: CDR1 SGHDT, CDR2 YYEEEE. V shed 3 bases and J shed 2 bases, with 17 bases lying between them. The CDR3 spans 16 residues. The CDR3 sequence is CASSWWATGPQETQYF. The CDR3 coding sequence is TGTGCCAGCAGCTGGTGGGCTACAGGACCACAAGAGACCCAGTACTTC. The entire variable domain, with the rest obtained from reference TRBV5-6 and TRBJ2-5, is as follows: DAGVTQSPTHLIKTRGQQVTLRCSPKSGHDTVSWYQQALGQGPQFIFQYYEEEERQRGNFPDRFSGHQFPNYSSELNVNALLLGDSALYLCASSWWATGPQETQYFGPGTRLLVL.

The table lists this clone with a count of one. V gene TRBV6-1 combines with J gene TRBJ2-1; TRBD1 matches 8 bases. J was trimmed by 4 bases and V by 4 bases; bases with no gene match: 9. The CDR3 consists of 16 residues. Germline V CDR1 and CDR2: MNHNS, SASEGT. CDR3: CASSARRDRRYNEQFF. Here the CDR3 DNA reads TGTGCCAGCAGTGCCCGGAGGGACAGGAGATACAATGAGCAGTTCTTC.

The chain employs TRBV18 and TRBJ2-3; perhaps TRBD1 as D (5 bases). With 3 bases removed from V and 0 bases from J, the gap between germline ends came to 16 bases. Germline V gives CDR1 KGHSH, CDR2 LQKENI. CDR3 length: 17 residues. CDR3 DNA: TGTGCCAGCTCACCCTCCCGACAGCCAACTAGCACAGATACGCAGTATTTT. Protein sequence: CASSPSRQPTSTDTQYF.

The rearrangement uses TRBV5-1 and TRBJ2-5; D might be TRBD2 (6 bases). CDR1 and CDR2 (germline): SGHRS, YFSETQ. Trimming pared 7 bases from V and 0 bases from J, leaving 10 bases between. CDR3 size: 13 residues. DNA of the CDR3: TGCGCCAGCCGCGGGGCAGACCAAGAGACCCAGTACTTC. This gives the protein CASRGADQETQYF. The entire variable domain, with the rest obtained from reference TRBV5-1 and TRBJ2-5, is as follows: KAGVTQTPRYLIKTRGQQVTLSCSPISGHRSVSWYQQTPGQGLQFLFEYFSETQRNKGNFPGRFSGRQFSNSRSEMNVSTLELGDSALYLCASRGADQETQYFGPGTRLLVL.

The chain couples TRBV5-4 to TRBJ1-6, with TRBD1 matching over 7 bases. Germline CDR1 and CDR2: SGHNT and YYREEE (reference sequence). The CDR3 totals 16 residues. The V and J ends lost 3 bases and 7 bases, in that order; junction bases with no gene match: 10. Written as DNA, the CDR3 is TGTGCCAGCAGCTCCGACAGGGTCAGGGCGAATTCACCCCTCCACTTT. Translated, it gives CASSSDRVRANSPLHF.

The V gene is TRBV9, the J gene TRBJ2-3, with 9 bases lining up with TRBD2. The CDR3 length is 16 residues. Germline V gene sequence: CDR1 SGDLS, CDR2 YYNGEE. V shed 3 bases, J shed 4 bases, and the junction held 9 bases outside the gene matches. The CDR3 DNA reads TGTGCCAGCAGCGCCGAAATAGCGGGAGTGGCAGATACGCAGTATTTT. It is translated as CASSAEIAGVADTQYF. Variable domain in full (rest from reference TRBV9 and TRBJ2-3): DSGVTQTPKHLITATGQRVTLRCSPRSGDLSVYWYQQSLDQGLQFLIQYYNGEERAKGNILERFSAQQFPDLHSELNLSSLELGDSALYFCASSAEIAGVADTQYFGPGTRLTVL.

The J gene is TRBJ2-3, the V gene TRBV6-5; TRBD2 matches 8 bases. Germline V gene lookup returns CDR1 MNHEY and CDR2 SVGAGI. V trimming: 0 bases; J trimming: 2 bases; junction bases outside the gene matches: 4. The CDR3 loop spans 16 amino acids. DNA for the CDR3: TGTGCCAGCAGTTACTCTACTAGCGGTCTCACAGATACGCAGTATTTT. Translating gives CASSYSTSGLTDTQYF.

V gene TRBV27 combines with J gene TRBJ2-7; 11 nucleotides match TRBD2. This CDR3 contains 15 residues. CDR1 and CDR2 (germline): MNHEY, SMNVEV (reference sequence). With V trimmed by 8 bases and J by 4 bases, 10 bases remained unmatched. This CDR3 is CASSWGGLAEYEQYF. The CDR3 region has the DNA TGTGCCAGCTCCTGGGGGGGACTAGCGGAATACGAGCAGTACTTC.

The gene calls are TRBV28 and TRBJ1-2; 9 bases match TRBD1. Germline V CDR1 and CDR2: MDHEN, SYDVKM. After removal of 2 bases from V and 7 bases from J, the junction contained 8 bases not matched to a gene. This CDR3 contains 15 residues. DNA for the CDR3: TGTGCCAGCAGTTTACAGACAGGGGGGATACGTGGCTACACCTTC. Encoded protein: CASSLQTGGIRGYTF.

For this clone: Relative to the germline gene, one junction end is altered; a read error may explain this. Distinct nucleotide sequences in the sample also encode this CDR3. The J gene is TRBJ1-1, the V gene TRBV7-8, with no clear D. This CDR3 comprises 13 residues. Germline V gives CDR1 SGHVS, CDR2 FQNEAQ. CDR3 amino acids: CASSLARNSEAFF. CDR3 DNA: TGCGCCAGCAGCTTAGCTCGTAATTCTGAAGCTTTCTTT.

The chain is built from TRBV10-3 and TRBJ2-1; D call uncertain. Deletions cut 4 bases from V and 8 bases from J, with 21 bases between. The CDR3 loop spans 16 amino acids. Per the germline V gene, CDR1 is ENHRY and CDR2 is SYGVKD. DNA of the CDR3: TGTGCCATCAGTGCAAGTCGCAGGCTACTCGTCGATGAGCAGTTCTTC. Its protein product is CAISASRRLLVDEQFF.

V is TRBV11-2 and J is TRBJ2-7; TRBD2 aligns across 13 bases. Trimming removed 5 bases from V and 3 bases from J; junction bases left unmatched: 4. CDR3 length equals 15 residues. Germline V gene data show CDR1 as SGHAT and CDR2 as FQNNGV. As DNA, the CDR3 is TGTGCCAGCAGCACCAGACTAGCGGGAGGCTACGAGCAGTACGTC. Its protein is CASSTRLAGGYEQYV.

CDR3 in amino acids: CASSPPTAYEQYF. CDR3 coding DNA: TGTGCCAGCTCACCACCGACAGCTTACGAGCAGTACTTC. This chain links TRBV18 with TRBJ2-7; possibly TRBD1 for D (5 bases). CDR3 length equals 13 residues. V lost 0 bases and J lost 4, with 7 bases in between. The germline gives CDR1 KGHSH, CDR2 LQKENI.

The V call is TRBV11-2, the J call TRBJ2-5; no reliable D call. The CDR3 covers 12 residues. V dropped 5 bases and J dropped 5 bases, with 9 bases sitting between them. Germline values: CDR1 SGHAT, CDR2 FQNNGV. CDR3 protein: CASSLVLETQYF. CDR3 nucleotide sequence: TGTGCCAGCAGCCTAGTACTGGAGACCCAGTACTTC.

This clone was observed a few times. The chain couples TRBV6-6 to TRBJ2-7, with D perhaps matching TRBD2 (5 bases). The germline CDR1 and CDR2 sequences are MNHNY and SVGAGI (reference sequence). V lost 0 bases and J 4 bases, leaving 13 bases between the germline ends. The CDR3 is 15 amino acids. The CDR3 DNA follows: TGTGCCAGCAGTTACTCAGGGAGACCCGTTTACGAGCAGTACGTC. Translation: CASSYSGRPVYEQYV.

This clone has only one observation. Here the CDR3 DNA reads TGTGCCAGCAGTTACTCGAGTGACGGAGCCTATGGCTACACCTTC. Translated, it gives CASSYSSDGAYGYTF. The V gene is TRBV6-5, the J gene TRBJ1-2, with D unclear. The germline gives CDR1 MNHEY, CDR2 SVGAGI. The CDR3 has 15 amino acids. Trimming pared 0 bases from V and 4 bases from J, leaving 12 bases between.

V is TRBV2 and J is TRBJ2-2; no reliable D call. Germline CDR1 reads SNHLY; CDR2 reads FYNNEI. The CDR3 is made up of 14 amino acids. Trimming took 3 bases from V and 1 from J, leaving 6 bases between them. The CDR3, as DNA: TGTGCCAGCAGTGACGCAGGGAACACCGGGGAGCTGTTTTTT. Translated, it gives CASSDAGNTGELFF. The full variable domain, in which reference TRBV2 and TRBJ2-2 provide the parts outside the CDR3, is EPEVTQTPSHQVTQMGQEVILRCVPISNHLYFYWYRQILGQKVEFLVSFYNNEISEKSEIFDDQFSVERPDGSNFTLKIRSTKLEDSAMYFCASSDAGNTGELFFGEGSRLTVL.

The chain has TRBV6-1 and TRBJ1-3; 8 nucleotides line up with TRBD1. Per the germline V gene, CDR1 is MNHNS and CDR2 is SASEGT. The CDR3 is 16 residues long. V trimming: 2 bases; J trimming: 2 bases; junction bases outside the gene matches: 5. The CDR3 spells CASSEWQGATGNTIYF. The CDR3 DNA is TGTGCCAGCAGTGAATGGCAGGGGGCAACTGGAAACACCATATATTTT.

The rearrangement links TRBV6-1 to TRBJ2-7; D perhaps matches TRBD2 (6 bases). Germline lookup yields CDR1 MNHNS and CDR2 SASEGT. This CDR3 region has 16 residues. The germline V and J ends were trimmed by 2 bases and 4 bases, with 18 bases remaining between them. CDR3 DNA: TGTGCCAGCAGTGAATGGGGAGGCTTCCGACCTTACGAGCAGTACGTC. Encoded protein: CASSEWGGFRPYEQYV.